Sequencing of this TCR beta chain was carried out in a study of regulatory T cells in long-lasting Graves disease. Study conclusions and caveats: Favoring TRBV28, TRBJ1-2 and TRBJ2-5 was a feature seen in persistent disease. Persistent Graves' patients showed less TCR diversity than newly diagnosed ones. Tissue studied was limited to peripheral blood, excluding thyroid tissue.

Investigators prepared the TCR beta libraries by applying iRepertoire HTBI primers and Arm-PCR of CDR3 regions. Each CDR3 protein is one row after TCRdb ran MiXCR on the multiplex PCR reads. The sample lists over 650,000 distinct CDR3 sequences, 30% seen once, with about 40% in the top ten. This clonotype was picked up many times. Its target is not known. CDR3 length equals 14 residues. The germline V gene has CDR1 MNHNS and CDR2 SASEGT. Trimming removed 0 bases from V and 4 bases from J, with 9 bases in between. Documented time point: persistent/refractory GD, antithyroid drugs over 5 years with positive TRAb. Isolated PBMC RNA provided the starting material for the TCR library. Investigators report Graves' disease was diagnosed under American Thyroid Association guidelines.

This chain joins TRBV6-1 and TRBJ1-2, with D perhaps matching TRBD1 (6 bases). This specimen consisted of peripheral blood mononuclear cells (PBMCs), obtained when the disease was refractory, from a patient treated with antithyroid drugs. The TCR was taken from a female donor with Graves disease. Here the CDR3 reads CASSEAGGRYGYTF. The DNA for the CDR3 is TGTGCCAGCAGTGAAGCTGGGGGGCGCTATGGCTACACCTTC.